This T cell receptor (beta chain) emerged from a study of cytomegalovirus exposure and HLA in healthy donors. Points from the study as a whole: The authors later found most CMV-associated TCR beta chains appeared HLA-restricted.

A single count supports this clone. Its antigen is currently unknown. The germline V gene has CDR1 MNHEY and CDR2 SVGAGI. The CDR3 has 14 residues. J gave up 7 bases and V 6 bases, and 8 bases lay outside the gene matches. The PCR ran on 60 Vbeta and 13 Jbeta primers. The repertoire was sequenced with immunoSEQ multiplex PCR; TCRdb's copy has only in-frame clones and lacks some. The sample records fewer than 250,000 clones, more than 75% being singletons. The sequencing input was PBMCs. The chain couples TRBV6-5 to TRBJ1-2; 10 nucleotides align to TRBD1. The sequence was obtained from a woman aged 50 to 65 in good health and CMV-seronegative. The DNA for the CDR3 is TGTGCCAGCAGCTGGACAGGGGGAATCAGTGGCTACACCTTC. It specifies CASSWTGGISGYTF.